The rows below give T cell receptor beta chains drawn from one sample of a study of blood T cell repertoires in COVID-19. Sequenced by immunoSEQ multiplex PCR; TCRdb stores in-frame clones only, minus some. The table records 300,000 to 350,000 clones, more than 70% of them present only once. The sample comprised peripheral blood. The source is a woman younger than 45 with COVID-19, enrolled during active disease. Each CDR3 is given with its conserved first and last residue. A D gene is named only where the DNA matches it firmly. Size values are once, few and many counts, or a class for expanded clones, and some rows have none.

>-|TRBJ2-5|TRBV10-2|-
CASSESTAQETQYF
TGCGCCAGCAGTGAGTCTACAGCCCAAGAGACCCAGTACTTC
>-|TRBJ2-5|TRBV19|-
CASSTSSQETQYF
TGTGCCAGTAGTACTTCCAGCCAAGAGACCCAGTACTTC
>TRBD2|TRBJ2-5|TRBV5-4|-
CASSLLVLAGTQETQYF
TGTGCCAGCAGCTTGCTAGTGCTAGCGGGGACCCAAGAGACCCAGTACTTC
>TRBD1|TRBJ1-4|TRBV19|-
CASSPTGVEVEKLFF
TGTGCCAGTAGTCCAACAGGGGTGGAAGTTGAAAAACTGTTTTTT
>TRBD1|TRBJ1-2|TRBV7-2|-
CASSTRTTGDYGYTF
TGTGCCAGCAGCACCAGGACTACAGGGGACTATGGCTACACCTTC
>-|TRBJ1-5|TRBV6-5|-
CASAGELYQPQHF
TGTGCCAGCGCGGGGGAACTGTATCAGCCCCAGCATTTT
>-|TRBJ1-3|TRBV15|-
CATSQGRNTIYF
TGTGCCACCAGCCAGGGTAGAAACACCATATATTTT
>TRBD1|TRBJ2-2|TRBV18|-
CASRQGNGELFF
TGTGCCAGCCGACAGGGGAACGGGGAGCTGTTTTTT
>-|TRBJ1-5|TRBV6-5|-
CASSERNQPQHF
TGTGCCAGCAGCGAGCGGAATCAGCCCCAGCATTTT
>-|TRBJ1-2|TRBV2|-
CASSEAEGYGYTF
TGTGCCAGCAGTGAAGCAGAGGGTTATGGCTACACCTTC
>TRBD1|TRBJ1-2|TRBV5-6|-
CASSWPQGAHGYTF
TGTGCCAGCAGCTGGCCCCAGGGGGCGCATGGCTACACCTTC
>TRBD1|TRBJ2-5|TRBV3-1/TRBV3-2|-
CASSHGTGRGQETQYF
TGTGCCAGCAGCCATGGGACAGGGAGGGGTCAAGAGACCCAGTACTTC
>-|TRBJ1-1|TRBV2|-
CASSDSLRNTEAFF
TGTGCCAGCAGTGATAGCCTGAGGAACACTGAAGCTTTCTTT
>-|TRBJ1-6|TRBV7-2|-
CASSLWDSGGSPLHF
TGTGCCAGCAGCTTATGGGATTCGGGGGGTTCACCCCTCCACTTT
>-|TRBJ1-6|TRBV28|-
CASSLRPGQGNSPLHF
TGTGCCAGCAGCCTTCGGCCCGGGCAGGGTAATTCACCCCTCCACTTT
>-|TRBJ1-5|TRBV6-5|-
CASGAVKQPQHF
TGTGCCAGCGGGGCAGTTAAACAGCCCCAGCATTTT
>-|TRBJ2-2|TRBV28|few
CASSTLARGTGELFF
TGTGCCAGCAGCACCCTAGCGAGAGGGACCGGGGAGCTGTTTTTT
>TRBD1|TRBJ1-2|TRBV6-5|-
CASRPGTGAGYGYTF
TGTGCCAGCAGACCCGGGACAGGAGCGGGGTATGGCTACACCTTC
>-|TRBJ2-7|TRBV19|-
CASSVRLGHYEQYF
TGTGCCAGTAGTGTCCGACTGGGACATTACGAGCAGTACTTC
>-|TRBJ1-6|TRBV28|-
CASSLPGANSPLHF
TGTGCCAGCAGTTTACCAGGGGCTAATTCACCCCTCCACTTT
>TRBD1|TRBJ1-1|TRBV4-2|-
CASSQEEGDRLNTEAFF
TGTGCCAGCAGCCAAGAGGAGGGGGACAGATTGAACACTGAAGCTTTCTTT
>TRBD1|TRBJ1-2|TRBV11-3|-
CASSLEQGANYGYTF
TGTGCCAGCAGCTTAGAGCAGGGGGCTAACTATGGCTACACCTTC
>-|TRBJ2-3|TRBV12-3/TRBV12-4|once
CASSFTGDTQYF
TGTGCCAGCAGTTTCACCGGAGATACGCAGTATTTT
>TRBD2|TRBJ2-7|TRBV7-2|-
CASSLMAGGPYEQYF
TGTGCCAGCAGCTTAATGGCGGGGGGGCCGTACGAGCAGTACTTC
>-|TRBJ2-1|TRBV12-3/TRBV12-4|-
CASSADSYNEQFF
TGTGCCAGCAGCGCAGACAGCTACAATGAGCAGTTCTTC
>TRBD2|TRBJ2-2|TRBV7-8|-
CASSLVVTSLVGELFF
TGTGCCAGCAGCTTAGTTGTGACTAGCCTTGTCGGGGAGCTGTTTTTT
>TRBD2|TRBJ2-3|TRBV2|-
CASSEAMLAASTDTQYF
TGTGCCAGCAGTGAAGCAATGCTAGCGGCTTCCACAGATACGCAGTATTTT
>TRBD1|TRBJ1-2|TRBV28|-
CASSLSGTAGYTF
TGTGCCAGCAGTTTGTCGGGGACAGCGGGCTACACCTTC
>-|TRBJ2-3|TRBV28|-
CASSTWGPRSHTQYF
TGTGCCAGCAGCACCTGGGGCCCTAGGTCCCATACGCAGTATTTT
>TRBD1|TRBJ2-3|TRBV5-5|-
CASSLVPSGTGDDTQYF
TGTGCCAGCAGCTTGGTCCCTTCCGGGACAGGGGATGATACGCAGTATTTT
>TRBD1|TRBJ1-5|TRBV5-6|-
CASSEGQGGAQPQHF
TGTGCCAGCAGCGAAGGACAGGGGGGGGCTCAGCCCCAGCATTTT
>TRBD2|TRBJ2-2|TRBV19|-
CASSNPGLAGANTGELFF
TGTGCCAGTAGTAACCCGGGACTAGCGGGTGCGAACACCGGGGAGCTGTTTTTT
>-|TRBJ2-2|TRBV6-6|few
CASSYAGVATGELFF
TGTGCCAGCAGTTACGCAGGGGTCGCCACCGGGGAGCTGTTTTTT
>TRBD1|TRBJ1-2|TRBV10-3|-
CAISEAGGHGYTF
TGTGCCATCAGTGAAGCAGGGGGCCATGGCTACACCTTC
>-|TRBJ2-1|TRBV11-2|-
CASSLGLIPNEQFF
TGTGCCAGCAGCTTGGGGCTAATCCCCAATGAGCAGTTCTTC
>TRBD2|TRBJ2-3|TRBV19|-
CASSISGGSSTDTQYF
TGTGCCAGTAGTATAAGCGGGGGATCTAGCACAGATACGCAGTATTTT
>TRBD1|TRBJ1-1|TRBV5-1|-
CASSRDRGHTEAFF
TGCGCCAGCAGTAGAGACAGGGGGCACACTGAAGCTTTCTTT
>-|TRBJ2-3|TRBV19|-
CASSLSTDTQYF
TGTGCCAGTAGTCTTAGCACAGATACGCAGTATTTT
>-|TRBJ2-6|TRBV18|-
CASSPSRAPGTNVLTF
TGTGCCAGCTCACCTTCCAGGGCTCCTGGGACCAACGTCCTGACTTTC
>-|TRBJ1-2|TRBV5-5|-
CASSSEGSTHYGYTF
TGTGCCAGCAGCTCCGAGGGCAGTACCCACTATGGCTACACCTTC
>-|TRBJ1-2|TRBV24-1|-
CATSDLGVSDGYTF
TGTGCCACCAGTGATTTAGGAGTATCGGATGGCTACACCTTC
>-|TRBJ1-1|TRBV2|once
CASSERQEAFF
TGTGCCAGCAGTGAAAGACAGGAAGCTTTCTTT
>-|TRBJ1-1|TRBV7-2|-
CASSLGGANTEAFF
TGTGCCAGCAGCCTAGGGGGAGCGAACACTGAAGCTTTCTTT
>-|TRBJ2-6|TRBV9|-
CASSVGLSASGANVLTF
TGTGCCAGCAGCGTTGGGCTCTCAGCCTCCGGGGCCAACGTCCTGACTTTC
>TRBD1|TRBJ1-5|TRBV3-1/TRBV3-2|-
CASSPRRNDRGQGNQPQHF
TGTGCCAGCAGCCCGCGACGTAACGATAGGGGACAGGGCAATCAGCCCCAGCATTTT
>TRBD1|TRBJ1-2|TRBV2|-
CASSRTGASGYTF
TGTGCCAGCAGTCGGACAGGGGCTAGTGGCTACACCTTC
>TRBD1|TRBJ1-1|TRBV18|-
CASSQGTGGTEAFF
TGTGCCAGCTCACAAGGGACAGGGGGCACTGAAGCTTTCTTT
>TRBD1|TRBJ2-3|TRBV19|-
CASKGQGADTQYF
TGTGCCAGTAAGGGACAGGGGGCAGATACGCAGTATTTT
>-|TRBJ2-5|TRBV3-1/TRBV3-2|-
CASSQVPEGFETQYF
TGTGCCAGCAGCCAAGTTCCAGAGGGTTTTGAGACCCAGTACTTC
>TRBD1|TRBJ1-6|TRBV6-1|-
CASSESGTGAPLHF
TGTGCCAGCAGTGAATCAGGTACAGGGGCACCCCTCCACTTT
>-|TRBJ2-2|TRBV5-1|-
CASSYYTNTGELFF
TGCGCCAGCAGCTACTACACGAACACCGGGGAGCTGTTTTTT
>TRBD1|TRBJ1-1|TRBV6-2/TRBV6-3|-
CASSRNRGHTEAFF
TGTGCCAGCAGCCGTAACAGGGGCCACACTGAAGCTTTCTTT
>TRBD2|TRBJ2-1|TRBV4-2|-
CASSQAVLAGVDVGNEQFF
TGTGCCAGCAGCCAAGCGGTGCTAGCGGGGGTGGATGTGGGTAATGAGCAGTTCTTC
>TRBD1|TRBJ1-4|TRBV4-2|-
CASSLGGGGVEKLFF
TGTGCCAGCAGCCTAGGAGGGGGCGGGGTTGAAAAACTGTTTTTT
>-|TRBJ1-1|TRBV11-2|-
CASSLGGGGTEAFF
TGTGCCAGCAGCTTAGGGGGAGGGGGGACTGAAGCTTTCTTT